This TCR beta chain was sequenced during a study of PD-1 blockade in classical Hodgkin lymphoma. Study outcomes and limitations: Newly diagnosed patients had baseline TCR diversity that was reportedly lower than that of healthy donors. By C4D1, diversity of CD4+ TCRs had risen significantly, whereas that of CD8+ TCRs had not. Patients starting nivolumab under 1 year after ASCT were excluded.

No patient escaped relapse after autologous stem cell transplantation, and brentuximab vedotin exposure varied. When best responses were assessed, they were complete response, partial response or progressive disease. To note about this clone: Its antigen is not known.

The CDR3 is made up of 14 amino acids. V lost 2 bases to trimming and J lost 6 bases; unmatched junction nucleotides: 8. Germline-derived CDR1 and CDR2 are GTSNPN and SVGIG (reference sequence). Only in-frame clones appear in the TCRdb table, and some are missing; sequencing was by immunoSEQ multiplex PCR. This sample has around 91,000 clones, with around nine tenths found just once. Sequenced material: peripheral blood mononuclear cells (PBMCs), taken at baseline. The TCR originated in a human donor with classical Hodgkin lymphoma. The chain recombines TRBV30 with TRBJ2-3; TRBD2 matches at 7 bases. The CDR3 nucleotides read TGTGCCTGGAGTCCCGGGGGAGGGCCGGATACGCAGTATTTT. This gives the protein CAWSPGGGPDTQYF.